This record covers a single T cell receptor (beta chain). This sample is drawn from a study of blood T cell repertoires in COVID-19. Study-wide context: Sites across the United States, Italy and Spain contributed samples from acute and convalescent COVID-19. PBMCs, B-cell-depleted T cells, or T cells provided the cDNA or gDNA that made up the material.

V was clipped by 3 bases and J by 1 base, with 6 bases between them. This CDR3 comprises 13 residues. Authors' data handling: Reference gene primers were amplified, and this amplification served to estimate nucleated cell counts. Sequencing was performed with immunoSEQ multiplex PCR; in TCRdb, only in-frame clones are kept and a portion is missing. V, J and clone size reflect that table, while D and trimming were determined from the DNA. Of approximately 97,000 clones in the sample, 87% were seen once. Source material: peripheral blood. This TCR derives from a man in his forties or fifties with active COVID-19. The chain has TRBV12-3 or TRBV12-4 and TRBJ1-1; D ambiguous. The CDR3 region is CASSFLPNTEAFF. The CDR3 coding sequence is TGTGCCAGCAGTTTTCTTCCGAACACTGAAGCTTTCTTT.